The rows below give T cell receptor beta chains drawn from one sample of a study of Ad26.COV2.S vaccination and SARS-CoV-2 variants. Measured with immunoSEQ multiplex PCR; TCRdb has only the in-frame clones, and not every one. This repertoire shows fewer than 400,000 clones, 70% to 90% found once; its top ten account for about 2.1%. This specimen consisted of peripheral blood, obtained in a trial of Ad26.COV2.S vaccine versus placebo. These receptors were collected from a person aged 18-65 years who received the Ad26.COV2.S COVID-19 vaccine or a placebo. Both conserved end residues are part of each CDR3. Each record gives: D gene, clone size, V gene, J gene, CDR3 DNA, CDR3 protein. A D gene is named only where the DNA matches it firmly. Some rows mark clone size as missing; the rest say once, few, many or name a class of expanded clone.

d_call: .
clone_size: .
v_call: TRBV11-2
j_call: TRBJ2-5
cdr3_nt: TGTGCCAGCAGCAGAGGGGGGGAGACCCAGTACTTC
cdr3_aa: CASSRGGETQYF

d_call: .
clone_size: .
v_call: TRBV15
j_call: TRBJ1-5
cdr3_nt: TGTGCCACCAGCAGAGTTAATCAGCCCCAGCATTTT
cdr3_aa: CATSRVNQPQHF

d_call: .
clone_size: .
v_call: TRBV2
j_call: TRBJ1-2
cdr3_nt: TGTGCCAGCAGTGGGTGGCAGGGGCGAAATGGCTACACCTTC
cdr3_aa: CASSGWQGRNGYTF

d_call: .
clone_size: .
v_call: TRBV28
j_call: TRBJ2-2
cdr3_nt: TGTGCCAGCAGTTTATCAGGGGTTGACACCGGGGAGCTGTTTTTT
cdr3_aa: CASSLSGVDTGELFF

d_call: .
clone_size: .
v_call: TRBV7-2
j_call: TRBJ2-7
cdr3_nt: TGTGCCAGCAGTCCTCCCGTCGGCGAGCAGTACTTC
cdr3_aa: CASSPPVGEQYF

d_call: TRBD1
clone_size: once
v_call: TRBV29-1
j_call: TRBJ2-3
cdr3_nt: TGCAGCGTTGAAAGCGACGAGACAGGGAGCACAGATACGCAGTATTTT
cdr3_aa: CSVESDETGSTDTQYF

d_call: .
clone_size: .
v_call: TRBV7-8
j_call: TRBJ1-2
cdr3_nt: TGTGCCAGCAGCCCCGTAAGGGGGAATGGCTACACCTTC
cdr3_aa: CASSPVRGNGYTF

d_call: .
clone_size: .
v_call: TRBV5-1
j_call: TRBJ1-2
cdr3_nt: TGCGCCAGCAGCTTCACGGGGGCGGACTATGGCTACACCTTC
cdr3_aa: CASSFTGADYGYTF

d_call: .
clone_size: .
v_call: TRBV5-1
j_call: TRBJ1-3
cdr3_nt: TGCGCCAGCAGTCCGGACGGATACTCTGGAAACACCATATATTTT
cdr3_aa: CASSPDGYSGNTIYF

d_call: .
clone_size: .
v_call: TRBV1
j_call: TRBJ2-5
cdr3_nt: TGCACCAGCAGCCACCAAACTAGTTGGGAGACCCAGTACTTC
cdr3_aa: CTSSHQTSWETQYF

d_call: .
clone_size: .
v_call: TRBV18
j_call: TRBJ2-7
cdr3_nt: TGTGCCAGCTCACTTGAGGGGGTCTACGAGCAGTACTTC
cdr3_aa: CASSLEGVYEQYF

d_call: .
clone_size: .
v_call: TRBV19
j_call: TRBJ1-2
cdr3_nt: TGTGCCAGTACCCCCCTTCGAATGGATCTGGCACGGGGGTCTGGCTACACCTTC
cdr3_aa: CASTPLRMDLARGSGYTF

d_call: .
clone_size: .
v_call: TRBV7-7
j_call: TRBJ2-2
cdr3_nt: TGTGCCAGCAGCTACGACCGGGGGGAGCTGTTTTTT
cdr3_aa: CASSYDRGELFF

d_call: .
clone_size: .
v_call: TRBV6-5
j_call: TRBJ2-2
cdr3_nt: TGTGCCAGCAAATTGTGGGGTAACACCGGGGAGCTGTTTTTT
cdr3_aa: CASKLWGNTGELFF

d_call: .
clone_size: .
v_call: TRBV28
j_call: TRBJ1-5
cdr3_nt: TGTGCCAGCCGACTACGTGCAATGTATAGCAATCAGCCCCAGCATTTT
cdr3_aa: CASRLRAMYSNQPQHF

d_call: .
clone_size: .
v_call: TRBV6-2/TRBV6-3
j_call: TRBJ1-2
cdr3_nt: TGTGCCAGCAGTAATAACAGGATGAGCTACACCTTC
cdr3_aa: CASSNNRMSYTF

d_call: TRBD1
clone_size: .
v_call: TRBV19
j_call: TRBJ2-6
cdr3_nt: TGTGCCAGTAGTAGGGACAGCTCTGGGGCCAACGTCCTGACTTTC
cdr3_aa: CASSRDSSGANVLTF

d_call: .
clone_size: .
v_call: TRBV30
j_call: TRBJ2-3
cdr3_nt: TGTGCCTGGAGGGACCAATATACGCAGTATTTT
cdr3_aa: CAWRDQYTQYF

d_call: .
clone_size: .
v_call: TRBV7-2
j_call: TRBJ1-1
cdr3_nt: TGTGCCAGCAGCTTATACAGGCCTGTCTTGAACACTGAAGCTTTCTTT
cdr3_aa: CASSLYRPVLNTEAFF

d_call: .
clone_size: .
v_call: TRBV14
j_call: TRBJ2-1
cdr3_nt: TGTGCCAGCAGCCAAGATGTGAGGTGGGGTAAGCCCAATGAGCAGTTCTTC
cdr3_aa: CASSQDVRWGKPNEQFF

d_call: TRBD2
clone_size: .
v_call: TRBV9
j_call: TRBJ2-2
cdr3_nt: TGTGCCAGCAGCGCCCGACTAGCGGGGAACACCGGGGAGCTGTTTTTT
cdr3_aa: CASSARLAGNTGELFF

d_call: .
clone_size: .
v_call: TRBV12-3/TRBV12-4
j_call: TRBJ1-1
cdr3_nt: TGTGCCAGCAGTTTCCGGCAGAACACTGAAGCTTTCTTT
cdr3_aa: CASSFRQNTEAFF

d_call: TRBD1
clone_size: .
v_call: TRBV7-6
j_call: TRBJ1-5
cdr3_nt: TGTGCCAGCACTACAGGGGACCAGCCCCAGCATTTT
cdr3_aa: CASTTGDQPQHF

d_call: TRBD2
clone_size: .
v_call: TRBV10-1
j_call: TRBJ2-5
cdr3_nt: TGCGCCAGCAGTGCCACGACTAGCGGGGGGGCAAAGACCCAGTACTTC
cdr3_aa: CASSATTSGGAKTQYF

d_call: .
clone_size: .
v_call: TRBV24-1
j_call: TRBJ2-7
cdr3_nt: TGTGCCACCAGTGATTCCGGGCCATCCTACGAGCAGTACTTC
cdr3_aa: CATSDSGPSYEQYF

d_call: .
clone_size: .
v_call: TRBV11-1
j_call: TRBJ2-1
cdr3_nt: TGTGCCAGCAGCCGAGGAGGGGTAGGAAGGGGGCAGTTCTTC
cdr3_aa: CASSRGGVGRGQFF

d_call: .
clone_size: .
v_call: TRBV7-9
j_call: TRBJ1-5
cdr3_nt: TGTGCCAGCAGCTTTTCCAATCAGCCCCAGCATTTT
cdr3_aa: CASSFSNQPQHF

d_call: .
clone_size: .
v_call: TRBV19
j_call: TRBJ1-5
cdr3_nt: TGTGCCAGTAGTATACTTGGGGACGGACATCAGCCCCAGCATTTT
cdr3_aa: CASSILGDGHQPQHF

d_call: .
clone_size: .
v_call: TRBV27
j_call: TRBJ2-2
cdr3_nt: TGTGCCAGCAGTCCGACCCGCACCGGGGAGCTGTTTTTT
cdr3_aa: CASSPTRTGELFF

d_call: .
clone_size: once
v_call: TRBV5-1
j_call: TRBJ1-1
cdr3_nt: TGCGCCAGCAGTCTCCGTGGACAGAACACTGAAGCTTTCTTT
cdr3_aa: CASSLRGQNTEAFF

d_call: .
clone_size: .
v_call: TRBV5-8
j_call: TRBJ1-5
cdr3_nt: TGTGCCAGCAGCTTTTACTTACCAAGTTCAGGGACCCCCTACAATCAGCCCCAGCATTTT
cdr3_aa: CASSFYLPSSGTPYNQPQHF

d_call: .
clone_size: .
v_call: TRBV15
j_call: TRBJ2-7
cdr3_nt: TGTGCCACCAGCAGAGATCGGTCCTCCTACGAGCAGTACTTC
cdr3_aa: CATSRDRSSYEQYF

d_call: TRBD1
clone_size: .
v_call: TRBV5-3
j_call: TRBJ2-7
cdr3_nt: TGTGCCAGAAGCAAACCGACCCGTAGGGACAGGCCCTCCTACGAGCAGTACTTC
cdr3_aa: CARSKPTRRDRPSYEQYF

d_call: TRBD1
clone_size: .
v_call: TRBV7-8
j_call: TRBJ2-7
cdr3_nt: TGTGCCAGCAGTCGACAGGGGGCTTCCTACGAGCAGTACTTC
cdr3_aa: CASSRQGASYEQYF

d_call: TRBD2
clone_size: few
v_call: TRBV28
j_call: TRBJ2-5
cdr3_nt: TGTGCCAGCAGCACCGGGGGGAGGCGCGAGACCCAGTACTTC
cdr3_aa: CASSTGGRRETQYF

d_call: .
clone_size: .
v_call: TRBV6-4
j_call: TRBJ2-4
cdr3_nt: TGTGCCAGCAGTGACGGAAACCGGGACAACATTCAGTACTTC
cdr3_aa: CASSDGNRDNIQYF

d_call: TRBD1
clone_size: .
v_call: TRBV7-2
j_call: TRBJ1-2
cdr3_nt: TGTGCCAGCAGCATCCAGGGACAGGGCAGGATTGGCTACACCTTC
cdr3_aa: CASSIQGQGRIGYTF

d_call: TRBD1
clone_size: .
v_call: TRBV7-2
j_call: TRBJ1-2
cdr3_nt: TGTGCCAGCAGCGCGACAGGGCCAAATTATGGCTACACCTTC
cdr3_aa: CASSATGPNYGYTF

d_call: .
clone_size: .
v_call: TRBV28
j_call: TRBJ2-2
cdr3_nt: TGTGCCAGCAGTTTTAGACGGGTACGGTCCGGGGAGCTGTTTTTT
cdr3_aa: CASSFRRVRSGELFF

d_call: .
clone_size: .
v_call: TRBV5-1
j_call: TRBJ1-4
cdr3_nt: TGCGCCAGCAGTTGGAGAACTCCAACTAATGAAAAACTGTTTTTT
cdr3_aa: CASSWRTPTNEKLFF

d_call: TRBD1
clone_size: .
v_call: TRBV15
j_call: TRBJ1-1
cdr3_nt: TGTGCCACCAGCAGGTTGGGACAGCCGTACGGGAGCGCTTTCTTT
cdr3_aa: CATSRLGQPYGSAFF

d_call: .
clone_size: few
v_call: TRBV30
j_call: TRBJ2-1
cdr3_nt: TGTGCCTGGAGTCCAATCCTTAACGAGCAGTTCTTC
cdr3_aa: CAWSPILNEQFF

d_call: .
clone_size: .
v_call: TRBV5-6
j_call: TRBJ1-2
cdr3_nt: TGTGCCAGCAGCTTGTCTCCGGCCAATGGCTACACCTTC
cdr3_aa: CASSLSPANGYTF

d_call: .
clone_size: .
v_call: TRBV7-2
j_call: TRBJ2-2
cdr3_nt: TGTGCCAGCAGCCCCGTTCGGGGAGGGGGCGGGGAGCTGTTTTTT
cdr3_aa: CASSPVRGGGGELFF

d_call: .
clone_size: .
v_call: TRBV10-3
j_call: TRBJ1-6
cdr3_nt: TGTGCCATCAGTACCGGCTCCTATAATTCACCCCTCCACTTT
cdr3_aa: CAISTGSYNSPLHF

d_call: .
clone_size: once
v_call: TRBV5-3
j_call: TRBJ1-2
cdr3_nt: TGTGCCAGAAGCTTACCCGGCTACACCTTC
cdr3_aa: CARSLPGYTF

d_call: .
clone_size: .
v_call: TRBV19
j_call: TRBJ2-6
cdr3_nt: TGTGCCAGTACCCACCCTGAGGCTGGGGCCAACGTCCTGACTTTC
cdr3_aa: CASTHPEAGANVLTF

d_call: .
clone_size: .
v_call: TRBV24-1
j_call: TRBJ1-1
cdr3_nt: TGTGCCACCAGGGATGTGGACGGCGAAGCTGAAGCTTTCTTT
cdr3_aa: CATRDVDGEAEAFF

d_call: .
clone_size: .
v_call: TRBV10-2
j_call: TRBJ2-7
cdr3_nt: TGCGCCAGCAGTGGGGATGAGGGGGGGCCGCACGAGCAGTACTTC
cdr3_aa: CASSGDEGGPHEQYF

d_call: TRBD2
clone_size: .
v_call: TRBV6-5
j_call: TRBJ2-3
cdr3_nt: TGTGCCAGCACCCAGCGGGGAAGCACAGATACGCAGTATTTT
cdr3_aa: CASTQRGSTDTQYF

d_call: .
clone_size: few
v_call: TRBV6-6
j_call: TRBJ2-2
cdr3_nt: TGTGCCAGCAGTTACAGGTCTGACCACACCGGGGAGCTGTTTTTT
cdr3_aa: CASSYRSDHTGELFF

d_call: .
clone_size: .
v_call: TRBV6-4
j_call: TRBJ1-2
cdr3_nt: TGTGCCAGCAGTGACTCTGCCGGCTACACCTTC
cdr3_aa: CASSDSAGYTF

d_call: TRBD2
clone_size: .
v_call: TRBV5-1
j_call: TRBJ2-3
cdr3_nt: TGCGCCAGCAGCCCCACAGGGACTAGCGGGGCTGGAGATACGCAGTATTTT
cdr3_aa: CASSPTGTSGAGDTQYF